A single sample gave rise to the 30 T cell receptor beta chains below, sequenced in a study of T cell repertoires in cytomegalovirus infection. These TCRs are of unknown antigen specificity. TCRdb reprocessed the reads with MiXCR, giving one entry per CDR3 protein. Of approximately 100,000 distinct CDR3 sequences in the sample, under 45% were seen once. The source material was CD8+ T cells from cultured PBMCs, sampled from culture after CMV antigen stimulation. The receptor set was obtained from a human donor in good health (CMV status not recorded). Some clones in this sample may be carry-over from other donors' samples.

The CDR3, as DNA: TGCAGTGCTACCCCAGGGACTAGCGGCTACAATGAGCAGTTCTTC. It is translated as CSATPGTSGYNEQFF. The V gene is TRBV20-1, the J gene TRBJ2-1; TRBD2 agrees at 11 bases. Looked up from germline, CDR1 is DFQATT and CDR2 is SNEGSKA (reference sequence). The CDR3 length is 15 residues. The ends lost 4 bases at V and 3 bases at J; junction bases unmatched: 5.

This chain links TRBV7-2 with TRBJ2-1; 9 bases map to TRBD2. Germline V gene lookup returns CDR1 SGHTA and CDR2 FQGNSA. V was clipped by 1 base and J by 7 bases; unmatched bases: 5. This CDR3 region has 15 residues. CDR3 sequence (DNA): TGTGCCAGCAGCTTAGGCGGGGGGGCCGGTAATGAGCAGTTCTTC. It translates to CASSLGGGAGNEQFF.

In DNA form, the CDR3 reads TGTGCCAGCAGTTTACTAGACGGCCGGAGCTCCTCCTACGAGCAGTACTTC. It yields the protein CASSLLDGRSSSYEQYF. The chain carries TRBV27 and TRBJ2-7; no clear D. Germline V lookup: CDR1 MNHEY, CDR2 SMNVEV (reference sequence). The CDR3 runs 17 residues. The V gene lost 2 bases and the J gene lost 0 bases, with 17 bases spanning the gap.

CDR3 nucleotide sequence: TGTGCCAGCAGCTTAGAAACCCTAGTGGGCCCCTACAATGAGCAGTTCTTC. As protein: CASSLETLVGPYNEQFF. This chain joins TRBV7-2 and TRBJ2-1, with unresolved D. V was pared by 1 base and J by 2 bases, with 15 bases between. Germline V gene lookup returns CDR1 SGHTA and CDR2 FQGNSA. The CDR3 totals 17 residues.

V usage is TRBV7-2 and J usage is TRBJ2-7, with TRBD2 matching 8 bases. CDR3 size: 15 residues. The germline V gene encodes CDR1 SGHTA and CDR2 FQGNSA. The trim removed 3 bases at V and 1 base at J, leaving 5 bases unmatched. Here the CDR3 reads CASSLSAGESYEQYF. The CDR3 DNA reads TGTGCCAGCAGCTTGTCAGCGGGGGAGTCCTACGAGCAGTACTTC.

This clonotype was detected only a few times. The chain has TRBV24-1 and TRBJ1-2, with unresolved D. Deletions cut 5 bases from V and 0 bases from J, with 12 bases between. Per the germline V gene, CDR1 is KGHDR and CDR2 is SFDVKD. The CDR3 spans 15 residues. Written as DNA, the CDR3 is TGTGCCACCAGTGGATTTTCGGATGCTAACTATGGCTACACCTTC. Translated: CATSGFSDANYGYTF.

The J gene is TRBJ2-5, the V gene TRBV12-3 or TRBV12-4; D may be TRBD2 (6 bases). Trimming removed 6 bases at V and 6 bases at J, with 23 bases between. This CDR3 spans 16 amino acids. CDR3 loop: CASRLTAAPGAQTQYF. The CDR3 DNA reads TGTGCCAGCAGGTTGACAGCCGCCCCGGGAGCTCAGACCCAGTACTTC.

Ten or more counts support this clonotype. The chain combines TRBV10-3 with TRBJ1-1, with unresolved D. The CDR3 sequence is 14 residues long. V lost 3 bases to trimming and J lost 4 bases, with 12 bases between them. Germline loops: CDR1 ENHRY, CDR2 SYGVKD. CDR3 sequence: CAISDPRLSTEAFF. The CDR3 nucleotides read TGTGCCATCAGTGACCCCCGATTGAGCACTGAAGCTTTCTTT.

The V gene is TRBV20-1, the J gene TRBJ2-3, with 10 bases identical to TRBD2. V lost 5 bases and J lost 0; bases outside the gene matches: 11. CDR1 is DFQATT, CDR2 SNEGSKA, per germline (reference sequence). This CDR3 has 17 amino acids. The CDR3 region has the DNA TGCAGTGCTGAGAGCGGGGGGGGGATTTCTAGCACAGATACGCAGTATTTT. Its protein is CSAESGGGISSTDTQYF.

The V call is TRBV9, the J call TRBJ2-5; 7 nucleotides align to TRBD2. The germline V gene encodes CDR1 SGDLS and CDR2 YYNGEE. J was trimmed by 4 bases and V by 3 bases; bases with no gene match: 3. This CDR3 is built from 13 residues. The CDR3, as DNA: TGTGCCAGCAGCGGGGACTATGTAGAGACCCAGTACTTC. Amino acids: CASSGDYVETQYF.

In its sample, this clonotype was seen many times. The J gene is TRBJ1-2, the V gene TRBV4-1, with no clear D. Germline lookup yields CDR1 MGHRA and CDR2 YSYEKL. CDR3 length equals 16 residues. V lost 1 base to trimming and J lost 8 bases, with 20 bases between them. Written as DNA, the CDR3 is TGCGCCAGCAGCCAAGTTTTCCCGGATCTGTCGGGAGGCTACACCTTC. Translation: CASSQVFPDLSGGYTF.

This clonotype was seen a single time. The rearrangement joins TRBV5-8 to TRBJ2-1; D possibly uses TRBD1 or TRBD2 (5 bases each). V was cut by 4 bases and J by 6 bases, with 17 bases left in between. The CDR3 runs to 15 residues. The germline V gene encodes CDR1 SGHTS and CDR2 YDEGEE. CDR3 sequence (DNA): TGTGCCAGCAGCCCCGGGGCTGTGAGCCCCAATGAGCAGTTCTTC. Its protein product is CASSPGAVSPNEQFF. The full variable domain, with the rest looked up from reference TRBV5-8 and TRBJ2-1, is EAGVTQSPTHLIKTRGQQATLRCSPISGHTSVYWYQQALGLGLQFLLWYDEGEERNRGNFPPRFSGRQFPNYSSELNVNALELEDSALYLCASSPGAVSPNEQFFGPGTRLTVL.

This clonotype was counted ten times or more. The chain is built from TRBV7-9 and TRBJ2-1, with unresolved D. Trimming left V 3 bases short and J 4 bases short, with 10 bases between. The CDR3 loop spans 14 amino acids. CDR1 is SEHNR, CDR2 FQNEAQ, per germline (reference sequence). The CDR3 nucleotides are TGTGCCAGCAGCTTCTCCTTGCCTTACAATGAGCAGTTCTTC. As protein: CASSFSLPYNEQFF.

This clonotype appeared a few times. This chain connects TRBV12-3 or TRBV12-4 to TRBJ2-5; 7 bases match TRBD2. The ends lost 6 bases at V and 5 bases at J; junction bases unmatched: 9. This CDR3 contains 14 residues. The DNA for the CDR3 is TGTGCCAGCAGCCGGAGCGGGGTAGGGGAGACCCAGTACTTC. Translation gives CASSRSGVGETQYF.

The table lists this clonotype with a few counts. The CDR3 loop reads CASALGAKNIQYF. CDR3 bases: TGTGCCAGCGCTTTGGGAGCCAAAAACATTCAGTACTTC. The chain couples TRBV6-5 to TRBJ2-4, with D uncertain. Germline V CDR1 and CDR2: MNHEY, SVGAGI. V gave up 8 bases and J gave up 0 bases, with 8 bases separating them. The CDR3 loop spans 13 amino acids.

The chain employs TRBV11-2 and TRBJ2-1; the match to TRBD2 covers 12 bases. V lost 4 bases and J lost 8; bases outside the gene matches: 12. The CDR3 covers 17 residues. The germline V gene encodes CDR1 SGHAT and CDR2 FQNNGV. In nucleotides, the CDR3 is TGTGCCAGCAGCTCCCCTCCCGGGGGACTAGCGGGTCATGAGCAGTTCTTC. Protein sequence: CASSSPPGGLAGHEQFF.

In this sample, this clonotype turned up a few times. The V and J genes are TRBV6-1 and TRBJ2-7; tentative D call: TRBD2 (6 bases). Trimming left V 6 bases short and J 5 bases short, with 23 bases between. The CDR3 runs 16 residues. Germline CDR1 is MNHNS and CDR2 is SASEGT. The CDR3 sequence: CASRPTPTGLSDEQYF. The CDR3 nucleotides read TGTGCCAGCAGACCAACTCCCACGGGACTCTCGGACGAGCAGTACTTC.

The chain recombines TRBV5-6 with TRBJ1-1; D not certain. Trimming took 5 bases from V and 1 from J, leaving 9 bases between them. This CDR3 has 13 amino acids. Per the germline V gene, CDR1 is SGHDT and CDR2 is YYEEEE. The CDR3 DNA follows: TGTGCCAGCAGTTCGCAGCGGAACACTGAAGCTTTCTTT. This translates into CASSSQRNTEAFF.

This clonotype has at least ten counts. The chain employs TRBV7-6 and TRBJ2-1, with TRBD1 matching over 7 bases. The trim removed 1 base at V and 3 bases at J, leaving 9 bases unmatched. The CDR3 loop spans 17 amino acids. The germline CDR1 and CDR2 sequences are SGHVS and FNYEAQ. This chain's CDR3 is CASSLEGSGGFYNEQFF. As DNA, the CDR3 is TGTGCCAGCAGCTTAGAAGGATCAGGGGGTTTCTACAATGAGCAGTTCTTC. Drawing the rest from reference TRBV7-6 and TRBJ2-1, the complete variable domain is GAGVSQSPRYKVTKRGQDVALRCDPISGHVSLYWYRQALGQGPEFLTYFNYEAQQDKSGLPNDRFSAERPEGSISTLTIQRTEQRDSAMYRCASSLEGSGGFYNEQFFGPGTRLTVL.

This sequence joins TRBV19 and TRBJ2-1, with D possibly being TRBD1 (6 bases). V was clipped by 1 base and J by 4 bases, with 14 bases between them. Germline CDR1 reads LNHDA; CDR2 reads SQIVND (reference sequence). The CDR3 is 16 residues long. In DNA form, the CDR3 reads TGTGCCAGTAGTATAGGCACCCGGACAGCGTACAATGAGCAGTTCTTC. It encodes CASSIGTRTAYNEQFF.

This clonotype has more than one count but fewer than ten. The rearrangement uses TRBV10-3 and TRBJ2-5; D not resolved. The CDR3 has 13 amino acids. Trimming left V 4 bases short and J 0 bases short, with 6 bases between. Germline V lookup: CDR1 ENHRY, CDR2 SYGVKD. In DNA form, the CDR3 reads TGTGCCATCAGTGTTTACAACCAAGAGACCCAGTACTTC. It yields the protein CAISVYNQETQYF.

The chain joins TRBV7-8 to TRBJ2-3; the D gene is possibly TRBD2 (5 bases). The CDR3 runs to 15 residues. Trimming left V 10 bases short and J 0 bases short, with 17 bases between. CDR1 SGHVS and CDR2 FQNEAQ come from the germline V gene. CDR3 residues: CATRLAGASTDTQYF. The CDR3 DNA reads as TGTGCCACCCGCCTCGCGGGTGCTAGCACAGATACGCAGTATTTT.

The chain couples TRBV11-2 to TRBJ2-1, with D tentatively TRBD2 (5 bases). This CDR3 region has 13 residues. Per germline, CDR1 SGHAT and CDR2 FQNNGV. Trimming removed 1 base from V and 10 bases from J, with 11 bases in between. The CDR3 region is CASSLGTGWEQFF. Here the CDR3 DNA reads TGTGCCAGCAGCTTAGGTACGGGATGGGAGCAGTTCTTC.

The rearrangement uses TRBV28 and TRBJ2-5; 7 bases align to TRBD1. CDR3 length equals 15 residues. The germline gives CDR1 MDHEN, CDR2 SYDVKM. V lost 7 bases, J lost 0 bases, and 8 bases stayed unmatched. Written as DNA, the CDR3 is TGTGCCAGCACCAGACAGGGATTTAACCAAGAGACCCAGTACTTC. Its protein product is CASTRQGFNQETQYF.

This clonotype was found a few times. This chain joins TRBV4-1 and TRBJ2-1; weak D call: TRBD1 (6 bases). V was cut by 0 bases and J by 7 bases, with 10 bases left in between. The germline V gene encodes CDR1 MGHRA and CDR2 YSYEKL. This CDR3 spans 14 amino acids. CDR3 sequence reads: CASSQEYRVNEQFF. The CDR3 DNA sequence: TGCGCCAGCAGCCAAGAGTACAGGGTTAATGAGCAGTTCTTC.

Concerning this clonotype itself: The DNA is left out, because the CDR3 cannot be placed on it with certainty; the CDR3 is given as TCRdb lists it. This sequence joins TRBV7-2 and TRBJ2-7; TRBD1 is the table's D call and was not checked against the DNA. 16 amino acids form the CDR3, both terminal residues included. CDR1 and CDR2 (germline): SGHTA, FQGNSA. This CDR3 reads CASSLGFGAGGYEQYF.

This chain links TRBV7-9 with TRBJ1-3; perhaps TRBD1 as D (5 bases). Trimming left V 3 bases short and J 4 bases short, with 19 bases between. This CDR3 has 17 amino acids. Germline CDR1 and CDR2: SEHNR and FQNEAQ (reference sequence). The CDR3 nucleotides read TGTGCCAGCAGCTTTCTGATGGGGGGAGCGGTCGGAAACACCATATATTTT. Residues: CASSFLMGGAVGNTIYF. The whole variable domain, filled in from reference TRBV7-9 and TRBJ1-3, reads DTGVSQNPRHKITKRGQNVTFRCDPISEHNRLYWYRQTLGQGPEFLTYFQNEAQLEKSRLLSDRFSAERPKGSFSTLEIQRTEQGDSAMYLCASSFLMGGAVGNTIYFGEGSWLTVV.

The genes are TRBV7-8 and TRBJ2-7; D perhaps matches TRBD1 (6 bases). The CDR3 consists of 15 residues. Germline loops: CDR1 SGHVS, CDR2 FQNEAQ. Trimming removed 1 base at V and 3 bases at J, with 13 bases between. In DNA, the CDR3 is TGTGCCAGCAGCTTAGAAAGAACAGGGATCTACGAGCAGTACTTC. This gives the protein CASSLERTGIYEQYF.

This clonotype showed up just a few times. V gene TRBV4-1 combines with J gene TRBJ1-1; the D is unclear. The CDR3 runs 13 residues. Germline-derived CDR1 and CDR2 are MGHRA and YSYEKL. V lost 1 base and J 7 bases, leaving 10 bases between the germline ends. The CDR3 protein is CASSQGGTNEAFF. CDR3 sequence (DNA): TGCGCCAGCAGCCAAGGGGGAACCAATGAAGCTTTCTTT.

In this sample, this clonotype turned up a few times. The chain couples TRBV12-3 or TRBV12-4 to TRBJ1-2; 8 bases agree with TRBD1. The V segment lost 4 bases and the J segment 4 bases; nucleotides outside the gene matches: 8. The CDR3 length is 15 residues. The CDR3 spells CASSSVDRESYGYTF. The CDR3 region has the DNA TGTGCCAGCAGTTCGGTGGACAGGGAGTCCTATGGCTACACCTTC.